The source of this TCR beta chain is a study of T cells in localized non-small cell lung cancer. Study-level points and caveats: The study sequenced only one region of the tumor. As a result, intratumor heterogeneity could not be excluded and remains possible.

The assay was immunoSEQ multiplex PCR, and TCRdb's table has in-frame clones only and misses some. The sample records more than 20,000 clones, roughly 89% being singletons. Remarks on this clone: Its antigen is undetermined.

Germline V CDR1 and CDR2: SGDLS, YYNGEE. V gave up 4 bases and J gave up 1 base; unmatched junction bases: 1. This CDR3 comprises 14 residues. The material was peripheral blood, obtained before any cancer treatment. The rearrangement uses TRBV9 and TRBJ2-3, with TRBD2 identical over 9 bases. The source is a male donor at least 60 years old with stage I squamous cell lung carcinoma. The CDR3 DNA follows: TGTGCCAGCAGCTCTAGCGGGGGCACAGATACGCAGTATTTT. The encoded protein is CASSSSGGTDTQYF.